This entry features one T cell receptor beta chain sequence. No cognate antigen has been identified for it. Nothing much larger sits one base from this clone, and base qualities are not available. This sample is drawn from a study of T cells in Graves' hyperthyroidism and ophthalmopathy (dated by TCRdb to the late 2010s). For context, the study as a whole: Peripheral blood samples were taken at the time of initial diagnosis, prior to any treatment. Prospective prediction of ophthalmopathy was tested in an independent validation cohort of under 20 hyperthyroidism patients and 15 to 17 patients who later progressed to ophthalmopathy. After sampling, hyperthyroidism patients received methimazole starting at 30 mg daily, and ophthalmopathy patients received high-dose intravenous methylprednisolone. The study also compared thyroid tissue and blood T-cell repertoires from roughly six Graves' hyperthyroidism patients. For training and testing, the 100 patients in the discovery cohort were randomly divided in a 7:3 ratio. According to the paper, TCR Vbeta CDR3 sequencing was carried out on over 130 peripheral blood samples, which came from under 50 ophthalmopathy, 75 to 80 hyperthyroidism and roughly 17 progressor patients. To identify TCR V-J signatures that set the groups apart, the researchers used a discovery cohort of about a hundred patients, made up of 43 with Graves' ophthalmopathy and about 60 with stable Graves' hyperthyroidism.

TCR beta CDR3 regions were amplified from RNA transcripts. For the first round of RT-PCR on the TCR CDR3, the HTBI primer set was used together with the Qiagen OneStep RT-PCR kit. The libraries were constructed in a second round of multiplex PCR and then size-selected and purified. Libraries were sequenced paired-end with 100 bp reads on an Illumina HiSeq2000. From the authors' description of their analysis: Raw data were processed with SOAPnuke, discarding reads with adapters, uncalled bases, mean Phred below 15, or no exact constant-primer or identifier match. COPE v1.2.5 was used to merge the high-quality paired reads, and each unique nucleotide sequence was defined as a clonotype. Clonotypes were aligned to IMGT TRBV, TRBD and TRBJ reference segments using MiTCR v1.1. Analysis was restricted to V-J combinations with a frequency above 0.0001, which covered 99% to 99.2% of repertoires. The TCS score was defined as F50 (clonal expansion) divided by E x V (chaos), with BLOSUM62-based TCRdist calculated between CDR3 peptides within each V-J. Welch's t-statistics and random forest reduced fewer than 600 V-J features to 13, which were used in a naive Bayes classifier (R e1071). TCRdb passed the public sequencing reads through fastp at Q25 and MiXCR, retaining productive beta sequences. Every distinct CDR3 protein forms one entry, paired with its most common genes and DNA. These V and J calls derive from TCRdb rather than the authors' analysis. The sample has hundreds of thousands of distinct CDR3 sequences on record, approximately 25% of them singletons. The ten top clones hold around 10% of the sample.

Ophthalmopathy patients had moderately to severely active disease, Clinical Activity Score of at least 3, NOSPECS grade of at least 4, and duration under 3 months. Any patient with an uncontrolled infection, another autoimmune disease, pregnancy or lactation was excluded. Diagnoses were established on the basis of clinical symptoms, serum thyroxine and TRAb, thyroid ultrasound, and orbital computed tomography. PBMCs were isolated from about 9 ml of fresh peripheral blood by Ficoll-Paque density gradient centrifugation. Trizol reagent was used to extract total RNA, and RNA quality was then checked on an Agilent 2100 Bioanalyzer. The trim is 3 bases for V and 11 bases for J, with a gap of 16 bases between the germline ends. Including cysteine and phenylalanine, the CDR3 has 13 amino acids. Left in the record is the CDR3 DNA by itself, 39 bases read in frame from the first base. Results and caveats for the whole study, not just this receptor: Sample size was not statistically predetermined, and investigators were not blinded to group allocation. A 13 V-J signature model separated ophthalmopathy from stable hyperthyroidism, with approximately 87% sensitivity and 81.08% specificity in cross-validation and 80%/75% in testing. In validation, progression to ophthalmopathy was predicted by the model with more than 65% sensitivity and approximately 78% specificity, a median of approximately 6.5 months before onset. Blood samples also contained most of the expanded thyroid clonotypes (frequency above 0.001), which suggests that blood repertoires may reflect thyroid immune responses.

This chain joins TRBV12-3 or TRBV12-4 to TRBJ1-1, with the D gene uncertain. This clonotype was obtained from a woman aged 25 to 45 with Graves' ophthalmopathy. The sequenced material came from blood. The DNA reads as follows: TGTGCCAGCAGTTTTACTTCAGGCATTGATGCTTTCTTT. It is translated as CASSFTSGIDAFF.